The present TCR beta chain was sequenced within a study of shared clonotypes between healthy human individuals. Study-level results: Approximately 5.4% of naive CD4 clonotypes were common to a few donors. Depth of sequencing was expected to influence donor clonotype sharing.

CDR3 length: 15 residues. Losses at the gene ends were 3 bases for V and 9 bases for J; bases not matched to a gene: 13. Germline CDR1 is SGHTA and CDR2 is FQGNSA. TCRdb's copy holds only in-frame clones and misses some; the assay was immunoSEQ multiplex PCR. The sample consists of some 630,000 clones, around 72% of them appearing once. As concerns this clone: What it recognizes is unknown.

The sequencing input was memory CD4+ T cells sorted from blood. Subset in this sample: CD45RA-negative fraction. V is TRBV7-2 and J is TRBJ2-5; 7 nucleotides align to TRBD2. This clonotype was obtained from a woman aged 25 to 39 in good health. CDR3 in amino acids: CASSLGSGPSGAQYF. As DNA, the CDR3 is TGTGCCAGCAGCTTGGGTAGCGGGCCGTCCGGGGCCCAGTACTTC.